A selection of T cell receptor beta chains follows, all from one sample in a study of technical replicates of blood from several donors. The assay was immunoSEQ multiplex PCR, and TCRdb's table has in-frame clones only and misses some. The sample holds roughly 65,000 clones, around 86% seen once. Material: PBMCs. These receptors were obtained from a human donor in good health. Some clones in this sample may be carry-over from other donors' samples. The conserved cysteine and the conserved F or W are not part of the CDR3 here.

v_gene	CDR3aa
TRBV6-1	ASSVTAGPSYEQY
TRBV5-4	ASTYPGTGGRGEQF
TRBV18	ASSPRIDTFYEQY
TRBV25-1	ASSEYYSPLH
TRBV29-1	SVDGAELTDTQY
TRBV6-1	ASSEDRGSSYEQY
TRBV30	AWSVATWDREYETQY
TRBV30	AWSVRQNTEAF
TRBV6-1	ASRPQGNIYSPLH
TRBV9	ASSVAPLAGTTDTQY
TRBV4-3	ASSRRLSGGTDTQY
TRBV4-2	ASSLDGGRGTDTQY
TRBV30	ACLAGQGAYEQY
TRBV14	ASSQGTSGSSYNEQF
TRBV7-3	ASSSGGQGAYEQF
TRBV6-1	ASSEGVQRGLSYEQY
TRBV30	AWTRDSQSTGELF
TRBV11-2	ASSLVSGGAQETQY
TRBV28	ASRPYTGGTEAF
TRBV4-3	ASSQDLASQPQH
TRBV12-5	ASGVTGFYEQY
TRBV18	ASSPDGWHSSYEQY
TRBV9	ASSATQGALPLTDTQY
TRBV7-9	ASSAGTPGNTIY
TRBV7-7	ASTSAGGNGELF
TRBV2	ASQGQGAGNQPQH
TRBV5-6	ASSLRRLAKNIQY
TRBV5-1	ASGLRGGREETQY
TRBV7-2	ASSPEQGPSYGYT
TRBV7-8	ASSLGLAHGYEQY
TRBV5-6	ASSLEMGGAGELF
TRBV7-7	ASSPGERGFDTQY
TRBV2	ASSERGGELAKNIQY
TRBV5-4	ASSRRTMGFGNEQF
TRBV11-2	ASSFKGQGGNTIY
TRBV19	ASSTGQGPYEQY
TRBV7-9	ASSLDETGGRYEQY
TRBV14	ASSQVPGKEQF
TRBV2	ASSENQDWNEQF
TRBV5-1	ASSSDTGGGGYT
TRBV7-2	ASSLAGLAGGRNEQY
TRBV5-8	ASSSWDSYGYT
TRBV11-2	ASSLGRLADTQY
TRBV7-2	ASQRGVQETQY
TRBV6-5	ASSYSTDRVFGYT
TRBV5-1	ASNQGTGSGANVLT
TRBV6-1	ASSDAGVGEKLF